The 8 T cell receptor beta chains given below trace back to one sample, sequenced in a study of blood T cell repertoires in COVID-19. TCRdb keeps only in-frame clones here, not all; method: immunoSEQ multiplex PCR. In the table there are 300,000 to 400,000 clones, roughly 88% of which are singletons. The material sequenced was PBMCs or T cells enriched from blood (not recorded which). Receptors were obtained from a man aged 25 to 40 who had recovered from COVID-19.

This chain connects TRBV5-1 to TRBJ2-5, with D possibly being TRBD1 (8 bases). CDR1 is SGHRS, CDR2 YFSETQ, per germline. V was cut by 3 bases and J by 4 bases, with 19 bases left in between. The CDR3 is 16 residues long. CDR3 sequence reads: CASSSGTGRGGETQYF. The DNA of the CDR3 is TGCGCCAGCAGCTCCGGGACAGGAAGGGGGGGAGAGACCCAGTACTTC.

The DNA of the CDR3 is TGTGCCAGCAGCTTGACAGGGGGAGTAGAGTATGGCTACACCTTC. This translates into CASSLTGGVEYGYTF. The chain employs TRBV5-5 and TRBJ1-2; 8 bases match TRBD1. V dropped 1 base and J dropped 5; count of bases not matched to a gene: 7. Germline CDR1 is SGHKS and CDR2 is YYEKEE (reference sequence). CDR3 length: 15 residues.

The sample holds one count of this clone. The chain uses TRBV7-3 and TRBJ2-1, with D perhaps TRBD1 (6 bases). This CDR3 is built from 13 residues. Per germline, CDR1 SGHTA and CDR2 FQGTGA. V shed 5 bases and J shed 6 bases, with 11 bases lying between them. CDR3 nucleotide sequence: TGTGCCAGCAGCCCCCAGACAGGCAATGAGCAGTTCTTC. Amino acid sequence: CASSPQTGNEQFF.

The V gene is TRBV7-9, the J gene TRBJ1-5; the D is unclear. Germline V gene data show CDR1 as SEHNR and CDR2 as FQNEAQ (reference sequence). Deletions cut 1 base from V and 7 bases from J, with 11 bases between. This CDR3 region has 14 residues. This chain's CDR3 is CASSLGGGGQPQHF. CDR3 sequence (DNA): TGTGCCAGCAGCTTAGGAGGCGGAGGGCAGCCCCAGCATTTT.

The rearrangement uses TRBV5-8 and TRBJ2-7; 7 bases are shared with TRBD1. The CDR3 consists of 15 residues. CDR1 and CDR2 from the germline V gene are SGHTS and YDEGEE. V shed 1 base, J shed 1 base, and the junction held 5 bases outside the gene matches. CDR3 protein: CASSLIGGGSYEQYF. The CDR3 region has the DNA TGTGCCAGCAGCTTGATAGGGGGCGGGTCCTACGAGCAGTACTTC.

The J gene is TRBJ2-4, the V gene TRBV25-1, with 7 bases matching TRBD1. The ends lost 10 bases at V and 8 bases at J; junction bases unmatched: 8. The CDR3 covers 12 residues. Germline CDR1 MGHDK, CDR2 SYGVNS. This CDR3 reads CATTGFGDIQYF. The CDR3 DNA sequence: TGTGCCACGACAGGGTTCGGGGACATTCAGTACTTC. The full variable domain, completed using reference TRBV25-1 and TRBJ2-4, is EADIYQTPRYLVIGTGKKITLECSQTMGHDKMYWYQQDPGMELHLIHYSYGVNSTEKGDLSSESTVSRIRTEHFPLTLESARPSHTSQYLCATTGFGDIQYFGAGTRLSVL.

The chain combines TRBV10-3 with TRBJ2-3; 9 bases are a match to TRBD1. There are 17 residues in the CDR3. V was clipped by 2 bases and J by 0 bases; unmatched bases: 6. Germline CDR1 reads ENHRY; CDR2 reads SYGVKD. The CDR3 here is CAISETRGQGSTDTQYF. Here the CDR3 DNA reads TGTGCCATCAGTGAGACAAGGGGACAGGGAAGCACAGATACGCAGTATTTT.

This clone was counted between two and nine times. The same CDR3 can be traced to other DNA sequences in this sample. The chain recombines TRBV5-1 with TRBJ1-2, with D perhaps matching TRBD1 (5 bases). The germline CDR1 and CDR2 sequences are SGHRS and YFSETQ. V was cut by 0 bases and J by 4 bases, with 10 bases left in between. The CDR3 is 14 residues long. The chain's CDR3 is CASSLEGQGYGYTF. DNA for the CDR3: TGCGCCAGCAGCTTGGAAGGGCAGGGCTATGGCTACACCTTC.